This is a list of T cell receptor beta chains from one sample in a study of blood T cells in healthy people across ages. TCRdb reanalysed the 5' RACE reads using MiXCR and keeps one entry per CDR3 protein. The table shows over 700,000 distinct CDR3 sequences, with approximately 25% occurring only once. This same sample was also part of a study on T cells of mothers and their children.

Sequenced sample: blood. All receptors come from a boy between 10 and 17 years old in good health. The CDR3 runs from the conserved cysteine through the conserved F or W. Fields, in order: V gene, J gene, D gene, clone size, CDR3 DNA, CDR3 protein. A D gene is named only where the DNA matches it firmly. Size values are once, few and many counts, or a class for expanded clones, and some rows have none.

TRBV7-2	TRBJ2-4	-	-	TGTGCCAGCAGCTTAGTGAGTGGCCAGAAAAACATTCAGTACTTC	CASSLVSGQKNIQYF
TRBV20-1	TRBJ2-7	TRBD2	-	TGCAGTGCGATACCCGGGACTAGCGGGAGGGACGAGCAGTACTTC	CSAIPGTSGRDEQYF
TRBV7-8	TRBJ2-5	-	-	TGTGCCAGCAGCTTGGGCGACTGGGGAGAGACCCAGTACTTC	CASSLGDWGETQYF
TRBV28	TRBJ2-3	TRBD2	-	TGTGCCAGCAGTTTTCGAGGGCGACTAGCGGGTCTTACAGATACGCAGTATTTT	CASSFRGRLAGLTDTQYF
TRBV12-5	TRBJ2-4	TRBD2	few	TGTGCTAGTGGTTTTCAGGGTCACCCTACTAGCGAACGCATTCAGTACTTC	CASGFQGHPTSERIQYF
TRBV11-2	TRBJ2-3	TRBD2	-	TGTGCCAGCAGTTCCTTTCGTTCGGTCTCTGGGGGGGGAATCACAGATACGCAGTATTTT	CASSSFRSVSGGGITDTQYF
TRBV5-1	TRBJ2-7	-	few	TGCGCCAGCAGCTTGGACGTATCCTACGAGCAGTACTTC	CASSLDVSYEQYF
TRBV4-2	TRBJ1-4	-	few	TGTGCCAGCAGCCAAGCCCCGGCAGGGGATGCAACTAATGAAAAACTGTTTTTT	CASSQAPAGDATNEKLFF
TRBV12-3/TRBV12-4	TRBJ1-1	TRBD1	-	TGTGCCAGCAGTCCCGGGACAGGTCGGAACACTGAAGCTTTCTTT	CASSPGTGRNTEAFF
TRBV5-1	TRBJ2-1	TRBD2	few	TGCGCCAGCAGCTTGGTGTCTAGCGGGAGTATCGGTGAGCAGTTCTTC	CASSLVSSGSIGEQFF
TRBV7-3	TRBJ2-3	-	-	TGTGCCAGCAGCTTAACGAGCGGGTGGGCAGATACGCAGTATTTT	CASSLTSGWADTQYF
TRBV28	TRBJ1-6	TRBD1	few	TGTGCCAGCAGTCGACAGGGGGACGTTTCACCCCTCCACTTT	CASSRQGDVSPLHF
TRBV2	TRBJ2-1	-	-	TGTGCCAGCTTAGGGGTATCCTACAATGAGCAGTTCTTC	CASLGVSYNEQFF
TRBV4-1	TRBJ2-7	TRBD1	few	TGCGCCAGCAGCCAAGCGCTAGGGGGACAGGGCCCTCCACCCTACGAGCAGTACTTC	CASSQALGGQGPPPYEQYF
TRBV12-3/TRBV12-4	TRBJ2-1	-	many	TGTGCCAGCACCCCTTGGACAGGAGGGGTCAGGCCTGAGCAGTTCTTC	CASTPWTGGVRPEQFF
TRBV12-3/TRBV12-4	TRBJ2-7	-	-	TGTGCCAGCAGTTTCTCCATAGAACGGTGGGTCTACGAGCAGTACTTC	CASSFSIERWVYEQYF
TRBV11-3	TRBJ2-2	TRBD1	few	TGTGCCAGCAGCCCCTCCGGTGAGACAGGGGACGACGCCGGGGAGCTGTCTTTT	CASSPSGETGDDAGELSF
TRBV7-9	TRBJ1-6	-	-	TGTGCCAGCAGCCCACTGGCGGGTTCACCCCTCCACTTT	CASSPLAGSPLHF
TRBV29-1	TRBJ2-1	TRBD2	few	TGCAGCGTTGAGTCGGGGGGGGGGCCCTACAATGAGCAGTTCTTC	CSVESGGGPYNEQFF
TRBV20-1	TRBJ2-5	TRBD1	few	TGCAGTGCTAACCAAGGGACAGGTCAGCAAGAGACCCAGTACTTC	CSANQGTGQQETQYF
TRBV20-1	TRBJ2-1	-	-	TGCAGTGCTAGCGGGTCGGACAATGAGCAGTTCTTC	CSASGSDNEQFF
TRBV20-1	TRBJ2-1	TRBD2	few	TGCAGTGCTAGAGGGGCGGTAGCGGGAGTTAGCTACAATGAGCAGTTCTTC	CSARGAVAGVSYNEQFF
TRBV12-3/TRBV12-4	TRBJ1-4	-	-	TGTGCCAGCAGTTTTCGCGGGGGCACTAATGAAAAACTGTTTTTT	CASSFRGGTNEKLFF
TRBV14	TRBJ2-5	TRBD2	few	TGTGCCAGCAGCCCCGACGGGGGGTATGAGACCCAGTACTTC	CASSPDGGYETQYF
TRBV4-1	TRBJ2-2	TRBD1	-	TGCGCCAGCAAATCCGGGACAGGGGGCTTCGGGGAGCTGTTTTTT	CASKSGTGGFGELFF
TRBV20-1	TRBJ2-5	TRBD2	-	TGCAGTGCTAGGAAGCGGGGGGCACTGAGATCACAAGAGACCCAGTACTTC	CSARKRGALRSQETQYF
TRBV6-6	TRBJ2-2	-	few	TGTGCCAGCAGTTACTCGAGCCCGACGGGCGGGGAGCTGTTTTTT	CASSYSSPTGGELFF
TRBV20-1	TRBJ1-1	TRBD1	-	TGCAGTGCCATCCAGGGGGCGCAGAGTGAAGCTTTCTTT	CSAIQGAQSEAFF
TRBV10-3	TRBJ2-5	TRBD1	-	TGTGCCATCAGTGGGGACAGGGGAGTGGAGACCCAGTACTTC	CAISGDRGVETQYF
TRBV29-1	TRBJ2-7	-	-	TGCAGCGTTGACGCTTACGACGAGCAGTACTTC	CSVDAYDEQYF
TRBV12-3/TRBV12-4	TRBJ1-6	-	-	TGTGCCAGCAGTTTGGCCCTAACTGGGTCACCCCTCCACTTT	CASSLALTGSPLHF
TRBV3-1	TRBJ2-2	TRBD2	-	TGTGCCAGCAGCCTAAGGACTAGCGGGGGCACCGGGGAGCTGTTTTTT	CASSLRTSGGTGELFF
TRBV4-1	TRBJ2-7	TRBD2	few	TGCGCCAGCAGCCAAGATGTAAGCGGGAGCACCTACGAGCAGTACTTC	CASSQDVSGSTYEQYF
TRBV20-1	TRBJ2-7	-	-	TGCAGTGCTAGAATTAGTTACGAGCAGTACTTC	CSARISYEQYF
TRBV5-1	TRBJ2-5	-	-	TGCGCCAGCAGCTTGGAATTAGCGGAGATCCAAGAGACCCAGTACTTC	CASSLELAEIQETQYF
TRBV29-1	TRBJ2-5	-	once	TGCAGCGCTCACCGTTGGGAGACCCAGTACTTC	CSAHRWETQYF
TRBV29-1	TRBJ2-1	TRBD2	few	TGCAGCGTTGTACTAGCGGGAAAGTACAATGAGCAGTTCTTC	CSVVLAGKYNEQFF
TRBV7-9	TRBJ2-3	-	few	TGTGCCAGCAGCCACCTCACTGGAAGAACCCCGAACACAGATACGCAGTATTTT	CASSHLTGRTPNTDTQYF
TRBV24-1	TRBJ2-7	-	few	TGTGCCACCGGGGACATCGGTTTTCAGTACTTC	CATGDIGFQYF
TRBV29-1	TRBJ2-7	-	-	TGCAGCGTCAGCCCTGACAGTTACGAGCAGTACTTC	CSVSPDSYEQYF
TRBV28	TRBJ2-7	TRBD2	few	TGTGCCAGCAGTTTTGGGTTAGCGGGGGATGAGTACTTC	CASSFGLAGDEYF
TRBV7-2	TRBJ1-4	TRBD1	-	TGTGCCAGCAGCTTAGAAATTCAGGGGGCCTGGGAAAAACTGTTTTTT	CASSLEIQGAWEKLFF
TRBV29-1	TRBJ2-2	-	few	TGCAGCGTTGAGAGGGCGAACACCGGGGGGCTGTTTTTT	CSVERANTGGLFF
TRBV9	TRBJ2-3	-	few	TGTGCCAGCAGCCCCGAGGGGGGCAAACGCACAGATACGCAGTATTTT	CASSPEGGKRTDTQYF
TRBV3-1	TRBJ2-7	-	-	TGTGTCAGCAGCCAATCCAGCGGCCACTACGAGCAGTACTTC	CVSSQSSGHYEQYF
TRBV10-3	TRBJ2-2	-	few	TGTGCCATCAAAGTTAGGGTGGACGCCGGGGAGCTGTTTTTT	CAIKVRVDAGELFF
TRBV20-1	TRBJ2-7	-	-	TGCAGTGCTAGTCCGCGGGGTCCCTTCTACGAGCAGTACTTC	CSASPRGPFYEQYF
TRBV12-3/TRBV12-4	TRBJ1-2	-	-	TGTGCCAGCAGTTTAGCCCCGGACAGCTATGGCTACACCTTC	CASSLAPDSYGYTF
TRBV20-1	TRBJ2-2	TRBD1	-	TGCAGTGCTAGAGATAAATTCGCCAGGGGGTCGGACACCGGGGAGCTGTTTTTT	CSARDKFARGSDTGELFF
TRBV28	TRBJ2-3	-	-	TGTGCCAGCAGGGGAGAGGGGGCAGATACGCAGTATTTT	CASRGEGADTQYF
TRBV19	TRBJ1-1	-	-	TGTGCCAGTAGTATGGGTTATAAAGCTTTCTTT	CASSMGYKAFF
TRBV3-1	TRBJ2-5	TRBD2	-	TGTGCCAGCAGCCAAGGGCGGGAGCACGAGCAAGAGACCCAGTACTTC	CASSQGREHEQETQYF
TRBV6-1	TRBJ2-1	-	-	TGTGCCAGCAGTGACCCAGATTTGGGGCTAAGCTCCTACAATGAGCAGTTCTTC	CASSDPDLGLSSYNEQFF
TRBV9	TRBJ2-3	TRBD2	few	TGTGCCAGCAGCGCGAGGGATTCTAGCGGGAGCACAGATACGCAGTATTTT	CASSARDSSGSTDTQYF
TRBV20-1	TRBJ2-7	-	few	TGCAGTGCTAGAGAAGGTGGAAACCTTTACGAGCAGTACTTC	CSAREGGNLYEQYF
TRBV7-2	TRBJ2-3	TRBD2	few	TGTGCCAGCAGCCCTCTAGCGGGTCTTATCACAGATACGCAGTATTTT	CASSPLAGLITDTQYF
TRBV9	TRBJ2-1	-	-	TGTGCCAGCAGCGTAGGGCACAATGAGCAGTTCTTC	CASSVGHNEQFF
TRBV13	TRBJ2-1	TRBD2	-	TGTGCCAGCAGCTTCCCTAGCGGGGTCTACAATGAGCAGTTCTTC	CASSFPSGVYNEQFF
TRBV4-2	TRBJ1-2	TRBD1	few	TGTGCCAGCAGCCAAGGCAAGAGACCGAGGCAGGGGGCTCGGTATGGCTACACCTTC	CASSQGKRPRQGARYGYTF
TRBV28	TRBJ2-7	TRBD1	-	TGTGCCAGCAGTATAGGGCTTAGACAGGGGGGAGACGAGCAGTACTTC	CASSIGLRQGGDEQYF